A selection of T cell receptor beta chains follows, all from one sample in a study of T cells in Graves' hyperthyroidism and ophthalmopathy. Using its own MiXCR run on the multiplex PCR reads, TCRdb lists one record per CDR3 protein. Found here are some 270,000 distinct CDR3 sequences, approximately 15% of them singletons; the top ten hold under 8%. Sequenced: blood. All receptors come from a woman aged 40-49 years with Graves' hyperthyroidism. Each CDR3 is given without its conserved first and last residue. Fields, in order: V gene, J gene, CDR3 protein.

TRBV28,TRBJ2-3,ASSLIQVGPDTQY
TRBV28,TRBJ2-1,ASSLLSPYNEQF
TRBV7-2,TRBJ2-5,ASSPQGGSQETQY
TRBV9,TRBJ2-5,ASSVATTSGQETQY
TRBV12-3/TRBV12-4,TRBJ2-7,ASSQPRSSYEQY
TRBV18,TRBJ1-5,ARSPNRDNQPQH
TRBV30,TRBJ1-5,AWGRQGDQPQH
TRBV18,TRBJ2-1,ASSPRGTGGLNEQF
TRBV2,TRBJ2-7,ASQRDHPYEQY
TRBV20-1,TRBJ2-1,SAGQQYTYNEQF
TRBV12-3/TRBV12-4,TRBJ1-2,ASSGWAGGGYT
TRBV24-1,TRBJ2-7,ATSDSRQGREQY
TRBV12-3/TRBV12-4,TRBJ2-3,ASSLSRRRADTQY
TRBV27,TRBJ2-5,ASSPLFQETQY
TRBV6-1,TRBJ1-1,ASSYSDKNTEAF
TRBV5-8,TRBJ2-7,ASSFSSTSGSLDSYEQY
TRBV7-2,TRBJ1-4,ASSSTPGQGGKLF
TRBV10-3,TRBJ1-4,AISESRGLDDEKLF
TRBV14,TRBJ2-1,ASSLASGTPFYNEQF